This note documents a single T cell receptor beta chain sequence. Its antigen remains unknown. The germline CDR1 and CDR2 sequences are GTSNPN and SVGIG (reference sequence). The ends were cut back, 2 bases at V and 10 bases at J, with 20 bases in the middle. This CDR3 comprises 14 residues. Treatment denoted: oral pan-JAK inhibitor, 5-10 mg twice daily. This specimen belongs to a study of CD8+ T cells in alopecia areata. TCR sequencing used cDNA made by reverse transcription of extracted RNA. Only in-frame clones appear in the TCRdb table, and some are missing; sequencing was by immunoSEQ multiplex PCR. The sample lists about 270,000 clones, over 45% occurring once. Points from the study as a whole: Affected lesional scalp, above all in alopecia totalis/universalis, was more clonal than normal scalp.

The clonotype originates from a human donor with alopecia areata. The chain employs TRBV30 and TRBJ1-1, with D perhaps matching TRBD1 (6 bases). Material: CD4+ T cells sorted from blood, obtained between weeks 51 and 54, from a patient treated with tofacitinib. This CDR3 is CAWSQTGKSVAAFF. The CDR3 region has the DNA TGTGCCTGGAGTCAGACAGGAAAGAGCGTCGCAGCTTTCTTT.